These 20 T cell receptor beta chains were sequenced from one sample in a study of blood T cells in healthy people across ages. A second about 7 to 11 cycle PCR used barcoded and J-beta primers. TCRdb itself ran the 5' RACE reads through MiXCR, one entry per CDR3 protein. The sample lists hundreds of thousands of distinct CDR3 sequences, around 49% occurring once. Sequenced sample: blood. Receptors originate from a woman aged 60 to 75 in good health.

The chain has TRBV7-2 and TRBJ2-5; D gene ambiguous. CDR3 length equals 14 residues. The V gene's germline CDR1 is SGHTA and CDR2 FQGNSA. V lost 1 base and J lost 9, with 15 bases in between. The CDR3 reads CASSLVPAQRAQYF. In DNA, the CDR3 is TGTGCCAGCAGCTTAGTGCCGGCCCAAAGGGCCCAGTACTTC.

The genes are TRBV20-1 and TRBJ2-7; D perhaps matches TRBD1 (5 bases). The CDR3 is made up of 14 amino acids. V was shortened by 1 base and J by 0 bases, with 10 bases between the two germline ends. The germline V gene has CDR1 DFQATT and CDR2 SNEGSKA (reference sequence). The CDR3 region is CSARARTLSYEQYF. As DNA, the CDR3 is TGCAGTGCTAGAGCTAGGACACTCTCCTACGAGCAGTACTTC.

This clonotype was seen more than once but under ten times. This chain uses TRBV7-2 with TRBJ1-5; TRBD1 is a possible D gene (6 bases). Germline V gene sequence: CDR1 SGHTA, CDR2 FQGNSA. V lost 5 bases and J 1 base, leaving 12 bases between the germline ends. CDR3 length: 15 amino acids. The CDR3 region has the DNA TGTGCCAGCAGCAAAACAGGGATGAGCAATCAGCCCCAGCATTTT. Its protein is CASSKTGMSNQPQHF.

The V gene is TRBV20-1, the J gene TRBJ1-2, with TRBD1 identical over 7 bases. Losses at the gene ends were 5 bases for V and 5 bases for J; bases not matched to a gene: 11. There are 14 residues in the CDR3. Germline CDR1 DFQATT, CDR2 SNEGSKA (reference sequence). Here the CDR3 reads CSAPPGRGVYGYTF. The CDR3 nucleotides read TGCAGTGCTCCGCCCGGCAGGGGGGTATATGGCTACACCTTC.

A few counts support this clonotype. The chain combines TRBV4-3 with TRBJ2-2; a possible D gene is TRBD2 (5 bases). The length of the CDR3 is 14 residues. V dropped 6 bases and J dropped 5 bases, with 13 bases sitting between them. The germline CDR1 and CDR2 sequences are LGHNA and YSLEER. The CDR3 DNA sequence: TGCGCCAGCAGTCGAGATCCGGGGACCGGGGAGCTGTTTTTT. Amino acids: CASSRDPGTGELFF.

The J gene is TRBJ2-1, the V gene TRBV7-2; no clear D gene. CDR1 SGHTA and CDR2 FQGNSA come from the germline V gene. The CDR3 covers 14 residues. The germline V and J ends were trimmed by 4 bases and 0 bases, with 7 bases remaining between them. The CDR3 DNA reads TGTGCCAGCAGCTACCGAGGCTCCTACAATGAGCAGTTCTTC. Protein product: CASSYRGSYNEQFF. Full variable domain (missing parts from reference TRBV7-2 and TRBJ2-1): GAGVSQSPSNKVTEKGKDVELRCDPISGHTALYWYRQSLGQGLEFLIYFQGNSAPDKSGLPSDRFSAERTGGSVSTLTIQRTQQEDSAVYLCASSYRGSYNEQFFGPGTRLTVL.

This clonotype turned up a few times. The genes are TRBV7-2 and TRBJ2-1; D possibly corresponds to TRBD1 (5 bases). This CDR3 comprises 13 residues. Trimming took off 2 bases at V and 6 bases at J, with 8 bases between the two ends. CDR1 and CDR2 (germline): SGHTA, FQGNSA. CDR3 amino acids: CASSLRQTNEQFF. The CDR3 DNA is TGTGCCAGCAGCTTAAGACAGACCAATGAGCAGTTCTTC.

This clonotype was seen a handful of times. V usage is TRBV2 and J usage is TRBJ1-2; the D gene is possibly TRBD1 (6 bases). The CDR3 is made up of 16 amino acids. The V end was cut by 3 bases, the J end by 5 bases, with 19 bases between. Germline CDR1 is SNHLY and CDR2 is FYNNEI. CDR3 amino acids: CASSEAGTKERYGYTF. For the CDR3, the DNA is TGTGCCAGCAGTGAGGCTGGGACAAAAGAGCGTTATGGCTACACCTTC. The whole variable domain, filled in from reference TRBV2 and TRBJ1-2, reads EPEVTQTPSHQVTQMGQEVILRCVPISNHLYFYWYRQILGQKVEFLVSFYNNEISEKSEIFDDQFSVERPDGSNFTLKIRSTKLEDSAMYFCASSEAGTKERYGYTFGSGTRLTVV.

This clonotype was counted between two and nine times. The genes are TRBV10-3 and TRBJ2-5; 7 bases align to TRBD1. The J call may be faulty, since TRBJ2-7 better matches the DNA end. Germline V gene lookup returns CDR1 ENHRY and CDR2 SYGVKD. The CDR3 consists of 15 residues. The CDR3 spells CAISRIQGRRDEQYF. CDR3 bases: TGTGCCATCAGCCGTATACAGGGGCGCAGGGACGAGCAGTACTTC.

The rearrangement joins TRBV3-1 to TRBJ2-5; unclear D gene. The V gene lost 4 bases and the J gene lost 7 bases, with 4 bases spanning the gap. Per the germline V gene, CDR1 is LGHDT and CDR2 is YNNKEL (reference sequence). This CDR3 region has 10 residues. CDR3 nucleotides: TGTGCCAGCAGCCGCGGGACCCAGTACTTC. It specifies CASSRGTQYF.

The chain joins TRBV4-3 to TRBJ1-1; 7 bases are a match to TRBD1. Germline loops: CDR1 LGHNA, CDR2 YSLEER. The CDR3 covers 14 residues. J lost 4 bases, V lost 0 bases, and 2 bases had no gene match. CDR3 sequence reads: CASSQDRGSTEAFF. CDR3 coding DNA: TGCGCCAGCAGCCAAGACAGGGGGTCCACTGAAGCTTTCTTT.

Regarding this clonotype: At one of its ends the junction is not consistent with the germline gene, which may arise from a read error. The chain recombines TRBV5-1 with TRBJ2-7; 12 positions agree with TRBD2. CDR3 size: 15 residues. Germline CDR1 and CDR2: SGHRS and YFSETQ. The CDR3 loop is CASSLELAGGNERYF. CDR3 DNA: TGCGCCAGCAGCTTGGAACTAGCGGGAGGAAATGAGCGGTACTTC.

V and J are TRBV10-3 and TRBJ2-4, with D unresolved. Germline V gene lookup returns CDR1 ENHRY and CDR2 SYGVKD. V was clipped by 4 bases and J by 13 bases, with 17 bases between them. CDR3 size: 13 residues. CDR3 bases: TGTGCCATCAGTGCTGGCGGCCCCCAAACCCAGTACTTC. Protein sequence: CAISAGGPQTQYF.

This clonotype was seen a handful of times. The J gene is TRBJ2-1, the V gene TRBV29-1; D is perhaps TRBD2 (7 bases). The CDR3 totals 15 residues. The V and J ends lost 2 bases and 2 bases respectively, with 13 bases between them. Germline values: CDR1 SQVTM, CDR2 ANQGSEA. CDR3 DNA: TGCAGCGTTGAACTAGGGGGGGCAGCCTACAATGAGCAGTTCTTC. It encodes CSVELGGAAYNEQFF.

The chain couples TRBV6-6 to TRBJ2-5; 7 bases are a match to TRBD1. Trimming at V came to 7 bases and at J to 2 bases, leaving 7 bases not matched to a gene. The CDR3 has 14 residues. Germline lookup yields CDR1 MNHNY and CDR2 SVGAGI (reference sequence). The CDR3 nucleotides are TGTGCCAGCACTAAAGGGACAGATCAAGAGACCCAGTACTTC. Translated: CASTKGTDQETQYF.

The chain joins TRBV20-1 to TRBJ1-2; no clear D gene. V shed 0 bases and J shed 7 bases, with 6 bases lying between them. The CDR3 sequence is 11 residues long. The germline V gene encodes CDR1 DFQATT and CDR2 SNEGSKA (reference sequence). The CDR3 sequence is CSARDFSGYTF. The CDR3 DNA reads as TGCAGTGCTAGAGATTTCTCTGGCTACACCTTC.

Ten or more counts support this clonotype. The chain recombines TRBV3-1 with TRBJ2-5; no clear D gene. The CDR3 is 12 residues long. CDR1 LGHDT and CDR2 YNNKEL come from the germline V gene (reference sequence). The V and J ends lost 4 bases and 5 bases respectively, with 8 bases between them. The chain's CDR3 is CASSPHRETQYF. The CDR3, as DNA: TGTGCCAGCAGCCCCCATAGGGAGACCCAGTACTTC.

Concerning this clonotype itself: A read error may account for a junction end that differs from germline. This sequence joins TRBV7-2 and TRBJ1-4, with unresolved D. There are 16 residues in the CDR3. The germline gives CDR1 SGHTA, CDR2 FQGNSA. CDR3 sequence (DNA): TGTGCCAGCAGCCTAGCACGAGGGCCGCAAGGTGAAAAACTGTTTTTT. Its protein is CASSLARGPQGEKLFF.

The sample holds a few counts of this clonotype. The rearrangement joins TRBV7-3 to TRBJ2-1, with 8 bases aligning to TRBD2. The junction had 4 bases not matched to a gene; V was cut back by 4 bases and J by 5 bases. CDR1 is SGHTA, CDR2 FQGTGA, per germline. The CDR3 is 14 residues long. This CDR3 is CASSSSGRNNEQFF. CDR3 bases: TGTGCCAGCAGCTCTAGCGGGCGAAACAATGAGCAGTTCTTC. Using reference TRBV7-3 and TRBJ2-1 for the parts outside the CDR3, the full variable domain is GAGVSQTPSNKVTEKGKYVELRCDPISGHTALYWYRQSLGQGPEFLIYFQGTGAADDSGLPNDRFFAVRPEGSVSTLKIQRTERGDSAVYLCASSSSGRNNEQFFGPGTRLTVL.

V is TRBV20-1 and J is TRBJ1-2, with 8 bases matching TRBD1. Germline V CDR1 and CDR2: DFQATT, SNEGSKA (reference sequence). V shed 5 bases, J shed 5 bases, and the junction held 4 bases outside the gene matches. The CDR3 extends over 12 amino acids. This CDR3 is CSAPGQVYGYTF. The CDR3 nucleotides read TGCAGTGCTCCGGGACAGGTGTATGGCTACACCTTC.